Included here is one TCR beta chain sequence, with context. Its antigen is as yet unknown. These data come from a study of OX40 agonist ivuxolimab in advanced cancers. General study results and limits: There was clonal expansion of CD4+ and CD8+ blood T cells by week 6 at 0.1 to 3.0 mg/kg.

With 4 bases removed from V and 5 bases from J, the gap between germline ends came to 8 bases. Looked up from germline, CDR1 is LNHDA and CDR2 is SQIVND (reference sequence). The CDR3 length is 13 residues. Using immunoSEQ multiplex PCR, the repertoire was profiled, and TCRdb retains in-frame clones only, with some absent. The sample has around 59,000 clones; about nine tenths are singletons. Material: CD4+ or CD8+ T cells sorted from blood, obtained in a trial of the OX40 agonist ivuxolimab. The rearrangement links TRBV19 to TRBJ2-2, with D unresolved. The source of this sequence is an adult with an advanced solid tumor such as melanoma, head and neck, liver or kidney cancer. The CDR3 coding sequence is TGTGCCAGTAGTAACAGAGAAACCGGGGAGCTGTTTTTT. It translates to CASSNRETGELFF.